This T cell receptor beta chain was obtained from a study of cytomegalovirus exposure and HLA in healthy donors. Study-level points and caveats: Reportedly, HLA-A and HLA-B alleles of most subjects were accurately predicted from TCR beta. Links to common viral pathogens appeared, in a later analysis, for several of the most significant clusters.

V lost 4 bases, J lost 8 bases, and 7 bases stayed unmatched. The CDR3 is 13 residues long. Looked up from germline, CDR1 is MNHNY and CDR2 is SVGAGI (reference sequence). Turning to this clone: The antigen remains unidentified.

The primer mix had 60 Vbeta and 13 Jbeta primers. The method was immunoSEQ multiplex PCR; TCRdb's version includes in-frame clones alone and lacks a portion of them. Here the sample spans 150,000 to 200,000 clones, 75% to 85% being singletons. The sample taken for sequencing was PBMCs. This chain links TRBV6-6 with TRBJ1-2; 7 bases match TRBD1. The receptor was isolated from a woman in her 50s in good health and CMV-seronegative. The CDR3 loop is CASSLTGARGYTF. CDR3 bases: TGTGCCAGCAGTTTAACAGGGGCACGGGGCTACACCTTC.